The rows below give T cell receptor beta chains drawn from one sample of a study of blood T cell repertoires in COVID-19. The protocol was immunoSEQ multiplex PCR, while the TCRdb copy is restricted to in-frame clones and leaves out a portion. Among tens of thousands of clones listed, approximately 85% were seen once. Sequencing was done on a sample of peripheral blood. The source of these receptors is a man aged 45-65 years with COVID-19, enrolled during active disease. Both conserved end residues are part of each CDR3. A D gene is named only where the DNA matches it firmly. For some rows the clone size is stated as once, few or many, or as a class when expanded; others skip it.

CASSQEQGAHNQPQHF,TGTGCCAGCAGCCAAGAACAGGGGGCCCACAATCAGCCCCAGCATTTT,TRBD1,few,TRBV4-2,TRBJ1-5
CASSYAASGRSKFF,TGTGCCAGCAGTTACGCGGCTAGCGGGAGATCTAAGTTCTTC,TRBD2,.,TRBV27,TRBJ2-1
CASSRGAGTSAYGYTF,TGTGCCAGCAGTCGAGGCGCGGGGACTTCCGCCTATGGCTACACCTTC,.,.,TRBV27,TRBJ1-2
CASSHRRGAPRQPQHF,TGTGCCAGCAGTCACCGACGTGGGGCCCCTCGTCAGCCCCAGCATTTT,.,.,TRBV6-2/TRBV6-3,TRBJ1-5
CATSAPWPTGELFF,TGTGCCACCAGTGCCCCTTGGCCTACCGGGGAGCTGTTTTTT,.,many,TRBV24-1,TRBJ2-2
CASRDRGDIAKNIQYF,TGTGCCAGCAGAGACAGGGGAGATATAGCCAAAAACATTCAGTACTTC,TRBD1,.,TRBV6-6,TRBJ2-4
CASSQGTGTDTQYF,TGTGCCAGCAGCCAAGGGACAGGCACAGATACGCAGTATTTT,.,.,TRBV4-2,TRBJ2-3
CASSFGLAGEGTGELFF,TGTGCCAGCAGCTTCGGACTAGCGGGAGAGGGCACCGGGGAGCTGTTTTTT,TRBD2,.,TRBV6-4,TRBJ2-2
CASTSPRSGNTIYF,TGTGCCAGCACCTCGCCGAGATCTGGAAACACCATATATTTT,.,few,TRBV5-6,TRBJ1-3
CASKSVGSGSNEQFF,TGTGCCAGCAAGTCGGTGGGTAGCGGGAGCAATGAGCAGTTCTTC,TRBD2,.,TRBV27,TRBJ2-1
CASSPRTAGYGYTF,TGTGCCAGCAGTCCCCGGACTGCCGGCTATGGCTACACCTTC,.,.,TRBV6-6,TRBJ1-2
CASSSNRNPSGRASTDTQYF,TGCGCCAGCAGCTCTAACAGGAATCCTAGCGGGAGGGCTAGCACAGATACGCAGTATTTT,TRBD2,.,TRBV5-1,TRBJ2-3
CSVAGAPPVGSGRRTYNEQFF,TGCAGCGTTGCAGGAGCCCCACCTGTCGGTAGCGGGAGGAGGACCTACAATGAGCAGTTCTTC,TRBD2,few,TRBV29-1,TRBJ2-1
CAGGTAGSSYNEQFF,TGTGCCGGGGGGACAGCAGGGAGCTCCTACAATGAGCAGTTCTTC,.,.,TRBV28,TRBJ2-1
CASRYRGRFTGELFF,TGTGCCAGTAGATACAGGGGGCGGTTCACCGGGGAGCTGTTTTTT,TRBD1,.,TRBV19,TRBJ2-2
CASMEASTQYF,TGTGCCAGTATGGAGGCATCTACCCAGTACTTC,.,.,TRBV19,TRBJ2-5
CSASRGRGDTQYF,TGCAGTGCTAGTCGGGGGAGGGGGGATACGCAGTATTTT,.,.,TRBV20-1,TRBJ2-3
CASSQRDFSYEQYF,TGTGCCAGCAGTCAACGGGACTTCTCCTACGAGCAGTACTTC,.,.,TRBV6-2/TRBV6-3,TRBJ2-7
CASSIDRGSSTDTQYF,TGTGCCAGCAGTATTGACAGGGGAAGTTCCACAGATACGCAGTATTTT,TRBD1,.,TRBV2,TRBJ2-3